This T cell receptor beta chain was retrieved from a study of blood T cell repertoires in COVID-19. Background on the study: The United States, Italy and Spain supplied acute and convalescent COVID-19 samples. Sample material is recorded as cDNA or gDNA derived from T cells, B-cell-depleted T cells, or PBMCs.

The authors' processing: Estimates of nucleated cell counts were drawn from the amplification of reference gene primers. TCRdb's table, derived via immunoSEQ multiplex PCR, lists solely in-frame clones and lacks some. V and J calls and clone size follow that table, whereas D and trimming were derived from the DNA. The table records approximately 77,000 clones, 75% to 90% of them present only once. Germline V gives CDR1 KGHDR, CDR2 SFDVKD. The V gene lost 10 bases and the J gene lost 7 bases, with 10 bases spanning the gap. The CDR3 contains 11 residues. The gene calls are TRBV24-1 and TRBJ2-1; a possible D gene is TRBD2 (7 bases). Sequenced input: peripheral blood. This sequence was found in a woman aged 70-85 years with acute or convalescent COVID-19. In nucleotides, the CDR3 is TGTGCCACGGGAGGGGGGAATGAGCAGTTCTTC. Encoded protein: CATGGGNEQFF.